A selection of T cell receptor beta chains follows, all from one sample in a study of cytomegalovirus exposure and HLA in healthy donors. Sequencing was performed with immunoSEQ multiplex PCR; in TCRdb, only in-frame clones are kept and a portion is missing. The sample records roughly 120,000 clones, 65% to 90% being singletons. Source material: PBMCs. The receptors stem from a young woman in good health and CMV-seronegative. CDR3s include the opening cysteine and the closing phenylalanine or tryptophan. D genes are given only for firm matches. Not every row has a clone size; where given, it reads once, few, many or a size class.

cdr3_aa: CASSLGGEANSPLHF
cdr3_nt: TGCGCCAGCAGCCTAGGCGGGGAGGCCAATTCACCCCTCCACTTT
d_call: NA
clone_size: NA
j_call: TRBJ1-6
v_call: TRBV5-1

cdr3_aa: CAVPQGAQSNEQFF
cdr3_nt: TGTGCCGTCCCACAGGGGGCGCAATCCAATGAGCAGTTCTTC
d_call: TRBD1
clone_size: NA
j_call: TRBJ2-1
v_call: TRBV6-5

cdr3_aa: CASSPLDRNFQETQYF
cdr3_nt: TGTGCCAGCTCACCACTGGACAGGAACTTCCAAGAGACCCAGTACTTC
d_call: TRBD1
clone_size: NA
j_call: TRBJ2-5
v_call: TRBV18

cdr3_aa: CASSPIPSSAYNEQFF
cdr3_nt: TGCGCCAGCAGCCCGATCCCGTCTAGCGCCTACAATGAGCAGTTCTTC
d_call: NA
clone_size: NA
j_call: TRBJ2-1
v_call: TRBV5-1

cdr3_aa: CATREKGDTTPDTQYF
cdr3_nt: TGTGCCACCAGAGAAAAGGGGGACACAACTCCGGATACGCAGTATTTT
d_call: NA
clone_size: NA
j_call: TRBJ2-3
v_call: TRBV15

cdr3_aa: CASSLGQGLVTDTQYF
cdr3_nt: TGTGCCAGCAGCTTAGGGCAGGGTTTGGTCACAGATACGCAGTATTTT
d_call: NA
clone_size: once
j_call: TRBJ2-3
v_call: TRBV7-9

cdr3_aa: CASSTREKGVDEQYF
cdr3_nt: TGTGCCAGCAGCACCCGGGAGAAGGGAGTGGACGAGCAGTACTTC
d_call: NA
clone_size: NA
j_call: TRBJ2-7
v_call: TRBV7-9

cdr3_aa: CASRGGLAQNNEQFF
cdr3_nt: TGTGCCAGCAGGGGGGGACTAGCGCAAAACAATGAGCAGTTCTTC
d_call: TRBD2
clone_size: NA
j_call: TRBJ2-1
v_call: TRBV6-1

cdr3_aa: CASSSPHSGRSPGEQYF
cdr3_nt: TGTGCCAGCAGCTCACCCCATAGCGGGAGGTCACCGGGGGAGCAGTACTTC
d_call: TRBD2
clone_size: NA
j_call: TRBJ2-7
v_call: TRBV27

cdr3_aa: CASSELGTGGSYNEQFF
cdr3_nt: TGTGCCAGCAGTGAATTGGGGACAGGGGGCTCCTACAATGAGCAGTTCTTC
d_call: TRBD1
clone_size: NA
j_call: TRBJ2-1
v_call: TRBV25-1

cdr3_aa: CASSGERSNEKLFF
cdr3_nt: TGTGCCAGCAGTGGGGAGAGATCGAATGAAAAACTGTTTTTT
d_call: NA
clone_size: NA
j_call: TRBJ1-4
v_call: TRBV6-1

cdr3_aa: CASSLFGTGGATNEQFF
cdr3_nt: TGCGCCAGCAGCTTGTTTGGCACAGGGGGGGCAACCAATGAGCAGTTCTTC
d_call: NA
clone_size: NA
j_call: TRBJ2-1
v_call: TRBV5-1

cdr3_aa: CASSLVGPFEQYF
cdr3_nt: TGTGCCAGCAGCTTAGTGGGCCCCTTCGAGCAGTACTTC
d_call: NA
clone_size: NA
j_call: TRBJ2-7
v_call: TRBV13

cdr3_aa: CASSIDSRYTIYF
cdr3_nt: TGTGCCAGCAGCATTGACAGCCGGTACACCATATATTTT
d_call: NA
clone_size: NA
j_call: TRBJ1-3
v_call: TRBV6-6

cdr3_aa: CASRSVRDRGGYEQYF
cdr3_nt: TGTGCCAGCAGATCTGTTCGGGACAGGGGTGGATACGAGCAGTACTTC
d_call: TRBD1
clone_size: NA
j_call: TRBJ2-7
v_call: TRBV27

cdr3_aa: CASSEEQGPTGELFF
cdr3_nt: TGTGCCAGCAGTGAGGAACAGGGTCCGACTGGGGAGCTGTTTTTT
d_call: NA
clone_size: NA
j_call: TRBJ2-2
v_call: TRBV2

cdr3_aa: CASKPLAVEKLFF
cdr3_nt: TGTGCCAGCAAACCCTTGGCCGTAGAAAAACTGTTTTTT
d_call: NA
clone_size: few
j_call: TRBJ1-4
v_call: TRBV6-5

cdr3_aa: CASSYSTENQPQHF
cdr3_nt: TGTGCCAGCAGTTACTCGACTGAGAATCAGCCCCAGCATTTT
d_call: NA
clone_size: NA
j_call: TRBJ1-5
v_call: TRBV6-6

cdr3_aa: CASSESSGNTGELFF
cdr3_nt: TGCGCCAGCAGTGAGTCCTCGGGTAACACCGGGGAGCTGTTTTTT
d_call: NA
clone_size: few
j_call: TRBJ2-2
v_call: TRBV10-1

cdr3_aa: CASGSGQGSGLNTIYF
cdr3_nt: TGCGCCAGCGGCTCGGGACAGGGCAGTGGGTTAAACACCATATATTTT
d_call: TRBD1
clone_size: once
j_call: TRBJ1-3
v_call: TRBV5-1

cdr3_aa: CASSPQPTSGEQFF
cdr3_nt: TGTGCCAGCAGCCCCCAACCAACTAGCGGTGAGCAGTTCTTC
d_call: TRBD2
clone_size: NA
j_call: TRBJ2-1
v_call: TRBV7-9

cdr3_aa: CASSSTVGEQFF
cdr3_nt: TGTGCCAGCAGTTCTACAGTGGGTGAGCAGTTCTTC
d_call: NA
clone_size: NA
j_call: TRBJ2-1
v_call: TRBV27

cdr3_aa: CASSTGDTEAFF
cdr3_nt: TGTGCCAGCAGCACAGGGGATACTGAAGCTTTCTTT
d_call: TRBD1
clone_size: few
j_call: TRBJ1-1
v_call: TRBV6-5

cdr3_aa: CASSLVGRGASGANVLTF
cdr3_nt: TGCGCCAGCAGCTTGGTTGGCAGGGGCGCGTCTGGGGCCAACGTCCTGACTTTC
d_call: NA
clone_size: NA
j_call: TRBJ2-6
v_call: TRBV5-1

cdr3_aa: CASSLLAGNEQFF
cdr3_nt: TGTGCCAGCAGCTTGTTAGCGGGAAATGAGCAGTTCTTC
d_call: TRBD2
clone_size: NA
j_call: TRBJ2-1
v_call: TRBV11-3

cdr3_aa: CASSKNPPGQVGTGELFF
cdr3_nt: TGTGCCAGCAGTAAGAACCCTCCGGGACAGGTTGGCACCGGGGAGCTGTTTTTT
d_call: TRBD1
clone_size: once
j_call: TRBJ2-2
v_call: TRBV6-4

cdr3_aa: CASSEGGRDGELFF
cdr3_nt: TGTGCCAGCAGTGAGGGAGGGCGAGACGGGGAGCTGTTTTTT
d_call: TRBD2
clone_size: NA
j_call: TRBJ2-2
v_call: TRBV2

cdr3_aa: CASSLVQFEQFF
cdr3_nt: TGTGCCAGCAGCTTAGTACAGTTTGAGCAGTTCTTC
d_call: NA
clone_size: NA
j_call: TRBJ2-1
v_call: TRBV7-9

cdr3_aa: CASSPSWLADAGTQYF
cdr3_nt: TGTGCCAGCAGCCCCTCCTGGCTAGCGGATGCGGGGACCCAGTACTTC
d_call: TRBD2
clone_size: NA
j_call: TRBJ2-5
v_call: TRBV28

cdr3_aa: CASSSTGGDEQYF
cdr3_nt: TGTGCCAGCAGTTCTACAGGGGGCGACGAGCAGTACTTC
d_call: TRBD1
clone_size: few
j_call: TRBJ2-7
v_call: TRBV7-8

cdr3_aa: CASSLGFSGRYQTQYF
cdr3_nt: TGTGCCAGCAGCTTAGGTTTTAGCGGGAGGTATCAGACCCAGTACTTC
d_call: TRBD2
clone_size: NA
j_call: TRBJ2-5
v_call: TRBV7-9

cdr3_aa: CASSPLSGSSYEQYF
cdr3_nt: TGTGCCAGCAGCCCCCTAAGCGGATCCTCCTACGAGCAGTACTTC
d_call: NA
clone_size: few
j_call: TRBJ2-7
v_call: TRBV7-9

cdr3_aa: CASSSDGGAYGYTF
cdr3_nt: TGTGCCAGCAGTTCCGACGGGGGAGCCTATGGCTACACCTTC
d_call: NA
clone_size: once
j_call: TRBJ1-2
v_call: TRBV28

cdr3_aa: CASSLGSGTGLVEQYF
cdr3_nt: TGTGCCAGCAGCTTGGGTTCCGGGACAGGGTTAGTCGAGCAGTACTTC
d_call: TRBD1
clone_size: NA
j_call: TRBJ2-7
v_call: TRBV5-4

cdr3_aa: CASSHLPSGDSYNEQFF
cdr3_nt: TGCGCCAGCAGCCACTTACCGAGCGGAGACTCCTACAATGAGCAGTTCTTC
d_call: NA
clone_size: NA
j_call: TRBJ2-1
v_call: TRBV4-1

cdr3_aa: CASSSGVTGGNEKLFF
cdr3_nt: TGTGCCAGCAGCTCAGGTGTGACAGGCGGTAATGAAAAACTGTTTTTT
d_call: NA
clone_size: once
j_call: TRBJ1-4
v_call: TRBV7-9

cdr3_aa: CASSPPGQGTEAFF
cdr3_nt: TGTGCCAGCAGCCCCCCGGGACAGGGCACTGAAGCTTTCTTT
d_call: TRBD1
clone_size: once
j_call: TRBJ1-1
v_call: TRBV7-9

cdr3_aa: CASRPHGQDRGASYEQYF
cdr3_nt: TGTGCAAGTCGCCCCCACGGGCAAGACAGGGGGGCGTCCTACGAGCAGTACTTC
d_call: NA
clone_size: NA
j_call: TRBJ2-7
v_call: TRBV12-2

cdr3_aa: CASSGQGVENIQYF
cdr3_nt: TGTGCCAGCAGTGGACAGGGGGTTGAAAACATTCAGTACTTC
d_call: TRBD1
clone_size: few
j_call: TRBJ2-4
v_call: TRBV2